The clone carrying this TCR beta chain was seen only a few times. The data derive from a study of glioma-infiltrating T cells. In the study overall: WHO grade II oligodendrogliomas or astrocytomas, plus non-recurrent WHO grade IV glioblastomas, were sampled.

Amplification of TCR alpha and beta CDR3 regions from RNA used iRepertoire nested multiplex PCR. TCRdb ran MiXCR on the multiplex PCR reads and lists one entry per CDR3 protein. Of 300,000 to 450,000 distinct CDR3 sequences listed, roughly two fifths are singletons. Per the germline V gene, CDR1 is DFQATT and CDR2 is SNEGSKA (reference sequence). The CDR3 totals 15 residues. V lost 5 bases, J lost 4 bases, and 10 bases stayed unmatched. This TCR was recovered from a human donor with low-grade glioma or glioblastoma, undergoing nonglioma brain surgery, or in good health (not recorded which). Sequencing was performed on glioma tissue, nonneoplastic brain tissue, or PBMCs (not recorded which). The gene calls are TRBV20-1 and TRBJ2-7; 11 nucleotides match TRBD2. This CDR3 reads CSAYQTSGVYYEQYF. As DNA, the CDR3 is TGCAGTGCTTACCAGACTAGCGGGGTTTATTACGAGCAGTACTTC.